A selection of T cell receptor beta chains follows, all from one sample in a study of T cell responses to AZD1222 COVID-19 vaccine. Repertoires were generated with immunoSEQ multiplex PCR, while TCRdb's copy carries only in-frame clones and drops some. The sample includes 160,000 or so clones, roughly 89% of them seen just once. This specimen was peripheral blood, taken on day 0 of AZD1222 vaccination. The receptors were gathered from an adult in good health. CDR3s include the opening cysteine and the closing phenylalanine or tryptophan. A D gene is named only where the DNA matches it firmly. Only some rows state a clone size, as once, few, many or a class for expanded clones.

J gene | D gene | clone size | V gene | CDR3 DNA | CDR3 protein
TRBJ2-6 | TRBD2 | . | TRBV18 | TGTGCCAGCTCATTAAGACTAGCGGGAGGGTCAGGGGCCAACGTCCTGACTTTC | CASSLRLAGGSGANVLTF
TRBJ2-7 | . | . | TRBV5-6 | TGTGCCAGCAGCTTCCCAGGGGGGACGGACTCCTACGAGCAGTACTTC | CASSFPGGTDSYEQYF
TRBJ2-5 | . | . | TRBV5-6 | TGTGCCAGCAGCTTATTCTTCGTTGGGCAAGAGACCCAGTACTTC | CASSLFFVGQETQYF
TRBJ1-1 | . | . | TRBV6-6 | TGTGCCAGCAGTTTCGGTAGCACTGAAGCTTTCTTT | CASSFGSTEAFF
TRBJ1-1 | . | . | TRBV12-5 | TGTGCTAGTGGGCCTGGGAGGGAGGACACTGAAGCTTTCTTT | CASGPGREDTEAFF
TRBJ1-2 | TRBD1 | . | TRBV20-1 | TGCAGTGCTAGTGGAGGGGGCTTAGGCTACACCTTC | CSASGGGLGYTF
TRBJ1-1 | . | . | TRBV5-1 | TGCGCCAGCAGCTCCGGGAGTGGAGTCACTGAAGCTTTCTTT | CASSSGSGVTEAFF
TRBJ1-1 | . | once | TRBV11-2 | TGTGCCAGCAGCTTAGGGCACACGAACACTGAAGCTTTCTTT | CASSLGHTNTEAFF
TRBJ2-7 | . | . | TRBV5-1 | TGCGCCAGCAGCCTTGGCAATAGCGCGGGCGAGCAGTACTTC | CASSLGNSAGEQYF
TRBJ1-2 | . | once | TRBV7-2 | TGTGCCAGCAGTTACCAGGAGAGGGGACTCTATGGCTACACCTTC | CASSYQERGLYGYTF
TRBJ2-2 | . | . | TRBV6-5 | TGTGCCAGCATTCTCCCCGGTGGCGGGGAGCTGTTTTTT | CASILPGGGELFF